The 24 T cell receptor beta chains presented below share a single source sample, sequenced in a study of PD-L1 blockade in urothelial cancer. The repertoire was sequenced with immunoSEQ multiplex PCR; TCRdb's copy has only in-frame clones and lacks some. The table has about 63,000 clones, about 86% seen once; the top ten hold 2.5% to 4%. Specified time point: pretreatment peripheral blood. The sample consisted of PBMCs, taken around atezolizumab (anti-PD-L1) treatment. These receptor sequences come from a man between 65 and 80 years old with urothelial cancer.

The chain carries TRBV30 and TRBJ1-2; 10 positions agree with TRBD1. In germline, CDR1 is GTSNPN, CDR2 SVGIG (reference sequence). The CDR3 is 13 residues long. V lost 0 bases and J lost 7; bases outside the gene matches: 2. The CDR3 loop reads CAWSVRDRGGYTF. In nucleotides, the CDR3 is TGTGCCTGGAGTGTAAGGGACAGGGGTGGCTACACCTTC.

This clone was picked up one time. This chain joins TRBV29-1 and TRBJ2-6, with D hard to call. Germline loops: CDR1 SQVTM, CDR2 ANQGSEA. CDR3 length equals 13 residues. Trimming removed 3 bases at V and 0 bases at J, with 3 bases between. The CDR3 DNA reads as TGCAGCGTTGATAGCTCTGGGGCCAACGTCCTGACTTTC. Protein sequence: CSVDSSGANVLTF. Full variable domain (remainder filled in from reference TRBV29-1 and TRBJ2-6): SAVISQKPSRDICQRGTSLTIQCQVDSQVTMMFWYRQQPGQSLTLIATANQGSEATYESGFVIDKFPISRPNLTFSTLTVSNMSPEDSSIYLCSVDSSGANVLTFGAGSRLTVL.

For the CDR3, the DNA is TGTGCCAGCAGTCTAGCGGGAGAGGCTTATGAGCAGTTCTTC. Its translation is CASSLAGEAYEQFF. This chain connects TRBV9 to TRBJ2-1; 10 positions agree with TRBD2. The CDR3 has 14 residues. V lost 5 bases, J lost 8 bases, and 7 bases stayed unmatched. The V gene's germline CDR1 is SGDLS and CDR2 YYNGEE.

The CDR3 reads CASGHYEQYF. The CDR3 coding sequence is TGTGCCAGCGGACACTACGAGCAGTACTTC. V gene TRBV6-6 combines with J gene TRBJ2-7, with D possibly being TRBD1 (5 bases). This CDR3 is built from 10 residues. Germline CDR1 is MNHNY and CDR2 is SVGAGI (reference sequence). V lost 8 bases, J lost 3 bases, and 5 bases lay in between.

The chain joins TRBV13 to TRBJ1-5; D call uncertain. Germline V gene sequence: CDR1 PRHDT, CDR2 FYEKMQ (reference sequence). This CDR3 has 14 amino acids. V was clipped by 5 bases and J by 1 base, with 9 bases between them. CDR3 sequence: CASSEGRSNQPQHF. CDR3 sequence (DNA): TGTGCCAGCAGCGAGGGCCGAAGCAATCAGCCCCAGCATTTT.

The rearrangement joins TRBV13 to TRBJ2-2; TRBD1 agrees at 8 bases. CDR3 length equals 14 residues. CDR1 is PRHDT, CDR2 FYEKMQ, per germline (reference sequence). The V segment lost 7 bases and the J segment 4 bases; nucleotides outside the gene matches: 5. CDR3 DNA sequence: TGTGCCAGCACCCCGGACAGGGCCACCGGGGAGCTGTTTTTT. Its translation is CASTPDRATGELFF.

This sequence joins TRBV5-1 and TRBJ1-2, with a weak D call TRBD1 (6 bases). V lost 4 bases and J 6 bases, leaving 19 bases between the germline ends. This CDR3 spans 15 amino acids. Germline assignment: CDR1 SGHRS and CDR2 YFSETQ. The CDR3 loop is CASSTTGQRRNGYTF. CDR3 sequence (DNA): TGCGCCAGCAGCACAACAGGACAGCGGAGAAATGGCTACACCTTC. The whole variable domain, remainder taken from reference TRBV5-1 and TRBJ1-2, is KAGVTQTPRYLIKTRGQQVTLSCSPISGHRSVSWYQQTPGQGLQFLFEYFSETQRNKGNFPGRFSGRQFSNSRSEMNVSTLELGDSALYLCASSTTGQRRNGYTFGSGTRLTVV.

This clone was detected once. This chain links TRBV6-1 with TRBJ2-3; D is unresolved. Germline CDR1 is MNHNS and CDR2 is SASEGT. CDR3 length: 14 amino acids. Trimming pared 3 bases from V and 0 bases from J, leaving 7 bases between. CDR3 nucleotides: TGTGCCAGCAGTGACGTCTCTAGCACAGATACGCAGTATTTT. Encoded protein: CASSDVSSTDTQYF.

This rearrangement joins TRBV19 to TRBJ2-6; D call uncertain. The CDR3 runs 15 residues. The germline V and J ends were trimmed by 5 bases and 4 bases, with 12 bases remaining between them. The germline V gene encodes CDR1 LNHDA and CDR2 SQIVND (reference sequence). The CDR3 loop reads CASSLQLAGANVLTF. The CDR3 DNA reads as TGTGCCAGTAGTTTACAGCTTGCGGGGGCCAACGTCCTGACTTTC.

This clone was picked up one time. This rearrangement joins TRBV10-1 to TRBJ2-2; D unclear. Trimming took off 3 bases at V and 6 bases at J, with 11 bases between the two ends. In germline, CDR1 is WNHNN, CDR2 SYGVQD (reference sequence). The CDR3 consists of 14 residues. DNA for the CDR3: TGCGCCAGCAGTGATCCCCTCCGGGCCGGGGAGCTGTTTTTT. This codes for CASSDPLRAGELFF.

The chain employs TRBV11-3 and TRBJ2-1, with 8 bases matching TRBD2. V shed 5 bases, J shed 0 bases, and the junction held 6 bases outside the gene matches. The V gene's germline CDR1 is SGHNT and CDR2 YENEEA. This CDR3 is built from 16 residues. The DNA of the CDR3 is TGTGCCAGCAGCCAATCTAGCGGGCACTCCTACAATGAGCAGTTCTTC. It yields the protein CASSQSSGHSYNEQFF.

V is TRBV5-1 and J is TRBJ1-1; possible D gene TRBD1, 6 bases. Germline V gene lookup returns CDR1 SGHRS and CDR2 YFSETQ. The CDR3 runs to 17 residues. Trimming removed 0 bases from V and 1 base from J, with 16 bases in between. The CDR3, as DNA: TGCGCCAGCAGCTTGGAGATCGGCAGGGGACGGAACACTGAAGCTTTCTTT. Residues: CASSLEIGRGRNTEAFF.

V is TRBV28 and J is TRBJ1-2; TRBD1 aligns across 7 bases. The CDR3 covers 14 residues. V trimming: 5 bases; J trimming: 1 base; junction bases outside the gene matches: 4. Germline V lookup: CDR1 MDHEN, CDR2 SYDVKM. Here the CDR3 DNA reads TGTGCCAGCAGTCGGGACAGCGATAACTATGGCTACACCTTC. Protein: CASSRDSDNYGYTF.

The gene calls are TRBV11-2 and TRBJ2-4; a possible D gene is TRBD2 (5 bases). The CDR3 is 14 residues long. The germline gives CDR1 SGHAT, CDR2 FQNNGV. Trimming cost V 4 bases and J 6 bases, with 13 bases left between them. The CDR3 loop reads CASSSPQAGNIQYF. As DNA, the CDR3 is TGTGCCAGCAGCTCCCCCCAGGCGGGAAACATTCAGTACTTC.

The chain is built from TRBV13 and TRBJ2-7, with TRBD1 identical over 9 bases. With 5 bases clipped from V and 5 bases from J, the junction kept 4 bases outside the gene matches. The CDR3 runs 13 residues. Germline V gene lookup returns CDR1 PRHDT and CDR2 FYEKMQ (reference sequence). The CDR3 reads CASSTQGANEQYF. The CDR3 DNA reads TGTGCCAGCAGCACACAGGGGGCGAACGAGCAGTACTTC.

The chain recombines TRBV28 with TRBJ1-1, with TRBD1 as a possible D gene (5 bases). Trimming cost V 1 base and J 4 bases, with 10 bases left between them. The CDR3 loop spans 14 amino acids. Germline lookup yields CDR1 MDHEN and CDR2 SYDVKM. Here the CDR3 DNA reads TGTGCCAGCAGTTTATCAGGGTGGGGCACTGAAGCTTTCTTT. It translates to CASSLSGWGTEAFF.

V usage is TRBV9 and J usage is TRBJ2-1, with D unclear. The CDR3 contains 14 residues. Germline V gene lookup returns CDR1 SGDLS and CDR2 YYNGEE. Trimming took 4 bases from V and 3 from J, leaving 11 bases between them. In DNA form, the CDR3 reads TGTGCCAGCAGCCCATGGAACAGCTACAATGAGCAGTTCTTC. Translation gives CASSPWNSYNEQFF.

This chain connects TRBV27 to TRBJ2-1, with D tentatively TRBD1 (6 bases). In germline, CDR1 is MNHEY, CDR2 SMNVEV (reference sequence). V was clipped by 6 bases and J by 0 bases, with 15 bases between them. The CDR3 extends over 16 amino acids. CDR3 nucleotides: TGTGCCAGCAGCGGATTCCGGGACAACTCCTACAATGAGCAGTTCTTC. Its protein is CASSGFRDNSYNEQFF.

V is TRBV6-5 and J is TRBJ2-7, with 10 bases aligning to TRBD1. Per the germline V gene, CDR1 is MNHEY and CDR2 is SVGAGI. V gave up 5 bases and J gave up 5 bases; unmatched junction bases: 6. CDR3 length: 14 amino acids. CDR3 protein: CASSAPGQGNEQYF. The CDR3 DNA is TGTGCCAGCAGTGCTCCGGGACAGGGGAACGAGCAGTACTTC.

V is TRBV10-1 and J is TRBJ2-2; weak D call: TRBD1 (6 bases). The germline CDR1 and CDR2 sequences are WNHNN and SYGVQD (reference sequence). Trimming removed 2 bases at V and 4 bases at J, with 11 bases between. This CDR3 comprises 15 residues. The CDR3 coding sequence is TGCGCCAGCAGTGAGGACAGGCCGGGCACCGGGGAGCTGTTTTTT. It encodes CASSEDRPGTGELFF.

This chain connects TRBV30 to TRBJ2-5; 10 bases match TRBD2. CDR1 is GTSNPN and CDR2 is SVGIG in the germline V gene (reference sequence). Unmatched junction bases numbered 4, after V lost 3 bases and J lost 0 bases. CDR3 length: 15 residues. The CDR3 nucleotides read TGTGCCTGGAGCGGGACTAGCGCGTACCAAGAGACCCAGTACTTC. Translation gives CAWSGTSAYQETQYF.

The chain joins TRBV5-5 to TRBJ2-1; 7 nucleotides match TRBD2. Trimming took 4 bases from V and 7 from J; bases not matched to a gene: 17. The CDR3 runs 17 residues. Germline V gene data show CDR1 as SGHKS and CDR2 as YYEKEE (reference sequence). The CDR3 region is CASSHNPPGLGINEQFF. CDR3 nucleotide sequence: TGTGCCAGCAGCCATAACCCCCCCGGACTAGGAATTAATGAGCAGTTCTTC.

The chain recombines TRBV19 with TRBJ2-1, with 10 positions matching TRBD2. This CDR3 region has 15 residues. After removal of 3 bases from V and 10 bases from J, the junction contained 9 bases not matched to a gene. Germline V gene sequence: CDR1 LNHDA, CDR2 SQIVND (reference sequence). CDR3 loop: CASSILSGRAGEQFF. DNA of the CDR3: TGTGCCAGTAGTATTCTCAGCGGGAGGGCCGGCGAGCAGTTCTTC.

V usage is TRBV5-4 and J usage is TRBJ2-3; 8 nucleotides agree with TRBD2. This CDR3 is 15 amino acids long. Trimming removed 1 base from V and 0 bases from J; junction bases left unmatched: 1. Germline V gene data show CDR1 as SGHNT and CDR2 as YYREEE (reference sequence). CDR3 nucleotide sequence: TGTGCCAGCAGCTTGACTAGCGGAAGCACAGATACGCAGTATTTT. As protein: CASSLTSGSTDTQYF.